The text below deals with one T cell receptor beta chain. These data originate in a study of T cells in Graves' hyperthyroidism and ophthalmopathy. The V end lost 6 bases, the J end lost 0 bases, and 9 bases lay between the germline ends. This CDR3 contains 14 residues. Per germline, CDR1 MNHEY and CDR2 SMNVEV (reference sequence). What was amplified from RNA transcripts were TCR beta CDR3 regions. In the first-round RT-PCR of the TCR CDR3, the HTBI primer set was used. TCRdb redid the calling of the multiplex PCR reads with MiXCR, one entry per CDR3 protein. The sample yields over 500,000 distinct CDR3 sequences, 17% seen once. An approximately 9.4 ml volume of fresh peripheral blood provided the PBMCs.

The sequencing input was blood. The chain joins TRBV27 to TRBJ2-1; D not resolved. The receptor was isolated from a woman under 30 with Graves' ophthalmopathy. The CDR3 bases are TGTGCCAGCAGCTCAGCAGTCTCCTACAATGAGCAGTTCTTC. The encoded protein is CASSSAVSYNEQFF.